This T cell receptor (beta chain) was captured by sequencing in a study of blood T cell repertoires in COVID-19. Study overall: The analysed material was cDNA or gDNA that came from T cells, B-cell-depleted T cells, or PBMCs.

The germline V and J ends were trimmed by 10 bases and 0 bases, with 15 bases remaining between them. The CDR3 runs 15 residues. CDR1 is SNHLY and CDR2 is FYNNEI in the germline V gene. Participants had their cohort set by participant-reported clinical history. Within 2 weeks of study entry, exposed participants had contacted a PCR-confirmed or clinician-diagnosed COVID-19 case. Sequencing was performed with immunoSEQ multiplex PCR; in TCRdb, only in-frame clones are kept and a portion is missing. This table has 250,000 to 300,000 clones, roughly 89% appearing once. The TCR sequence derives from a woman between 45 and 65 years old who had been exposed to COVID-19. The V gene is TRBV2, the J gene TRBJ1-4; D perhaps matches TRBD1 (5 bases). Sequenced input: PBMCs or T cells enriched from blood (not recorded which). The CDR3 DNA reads TGTGCCACAAAGGCGGGGGTAGCAACTAATGAAAAACTGTTTTTT. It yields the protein CATKAGVATNEKLFF.